This T cell receptor beta chain derives from a study of cytotoxic CD8 clonotypes in ibrutinib-treated CLL (dated by TCRdb to 2020 to 2023). About the study as a whole: In this cohort, 15 patients were treatment-naive and about ten were relapsed/refractory, while approximately 18 had unmutated IGHV. Partial responses were observed in about 24 patients and complete responses in 2; after a median follow-up of around 68 months, remission was maintained in around 14 patients and progression was observed in some 12. Samples at response were collected after a median of about 13 months of treatment, with a range of roughly 6 to 40 months. Samples averaged approximately 260,000 productive templates and more than 85,000 productive rearrangements. Of the approximately 90 participants in the trial, roughly 26 had longitudinal samples available. Cryopreserved peripheral blood mononuclear cells were obtained prior to treatment, at the time of response, and at either disease progression or sustained remission. Every sample from remission and from progressive disease was obtained while the patients were still on ibrutinib.

As to this clone: Its specific antigen is unknown. No clone much larger than this one lies a single base away; base qualities are absent.

Results the study describes overall, beyond this receptor: Lymph node repertoires were not examined, and the timing of sampling was not matched between patients in sustained remission and those whose disease progressed. Public clonotypes were rare and either contracted or stayed stable during treatment, and the rise in clonality at ibrutinib response reflected the expansion of private clonotypes. At baseline, clonality was higher than in age-matched healthy donors and showed a strong correlation with circulating CD8+ T-cell counts. Clonality increased at ibrutinib response, stayed stable in sustained remission, and fell back toward baseline at progression.

Spanning cysteine to phenylalanine, the CDR3 consists of 13 amino acids. This entry keeps only the CDR3 DNA: 39 bases, framed from base 1. CDR1 and CDR2 (MNHEY, SVGAGI) derive from the germline V gene. V is cut back by 5 bases and J by 13 bases, with 12 bases in the junction unmatched. The time point label here, explained by the study, means: 12 months on ibrutinib. Roughly 2.2 micrograms of genomic DNA were extracted from cryopreserved PBMCs for TCR beta library preparation. Longitudinal blood samples from CLL patients on ibrutinib monotherapy were analyzed using high-throughput TCR beta sequencing. Patients were enrolled in a phase 2 open-label single-center ibrutinib monotherapy trial. Each clonotype received, on average, about 10x coverage in deep resolution sequencing performed on a MiSeq, where the target depth lay between 1 in 1 million and 1 in 200,000 T cells. TCR beta libraries were generated with the immunoSEQ hsTCRB Kit. Regarding the original processing steps: Data were analyzed with ImmunoSEQ Data Assistant and ImmunoSEQ Analyzer, with V, D and J genes assigned per IMGT definitions. Clonality was computed as one minus normalized Shannon entropy of productive rearrangement frequencies, ranging from 0 to 1. Only overrepresented clonotypes making up at least 0.05% of each patient's repertoire were included in the public clonotype analysis. Roughly 12 age-matched healthy donor repertoires from immuneACCESS were used as controls for clonality. In TCRdb, the immuneACCESS table is reduced to in-frame sequences with V and J assigned. These tables do not hold every clone; where another copy was compared, an unresolved V gene accounts for under half, and the others remain unexplained. V, J and clone size are taken as reported in that table, and D and trimming were inferred from the DNA itself. Recorded for this sample are roughly 160,000 clones; over 65% of them occurred a single time. Jointly, the top ten make up roughly 2% of the sample.

The chain is made from TRBV6-5 and TRBJ2-7; the junction holds 9 bases that match TRBD1. The specimen comprised PBMCs, sampled after 12 months of ibrutinib treatment. This receptor was taken from a human donor with chronic lymphocytic leukemia. The sequence in DNA is TGTGCCAGCAGTGAAGCACCCAGGGACAGGGTTTACTTC. This gives the protein CASSEAPRDRVYF.